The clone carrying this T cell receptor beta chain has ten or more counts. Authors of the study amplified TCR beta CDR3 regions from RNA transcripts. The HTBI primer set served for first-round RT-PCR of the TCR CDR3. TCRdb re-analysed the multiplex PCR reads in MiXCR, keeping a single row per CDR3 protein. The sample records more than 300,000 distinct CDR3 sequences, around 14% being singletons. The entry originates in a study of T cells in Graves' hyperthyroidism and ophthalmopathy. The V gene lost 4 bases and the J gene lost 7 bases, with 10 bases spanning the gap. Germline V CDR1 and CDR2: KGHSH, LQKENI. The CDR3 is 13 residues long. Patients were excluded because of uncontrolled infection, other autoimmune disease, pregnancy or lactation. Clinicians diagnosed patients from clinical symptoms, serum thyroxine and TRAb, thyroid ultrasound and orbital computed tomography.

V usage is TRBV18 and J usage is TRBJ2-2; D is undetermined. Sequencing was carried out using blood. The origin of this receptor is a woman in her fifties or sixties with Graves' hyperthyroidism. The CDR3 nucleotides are TGTGCCAGCTCACAACAGAATTTCGGGGAGCTGTTTTTT. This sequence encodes CASSQQNFGELFF.